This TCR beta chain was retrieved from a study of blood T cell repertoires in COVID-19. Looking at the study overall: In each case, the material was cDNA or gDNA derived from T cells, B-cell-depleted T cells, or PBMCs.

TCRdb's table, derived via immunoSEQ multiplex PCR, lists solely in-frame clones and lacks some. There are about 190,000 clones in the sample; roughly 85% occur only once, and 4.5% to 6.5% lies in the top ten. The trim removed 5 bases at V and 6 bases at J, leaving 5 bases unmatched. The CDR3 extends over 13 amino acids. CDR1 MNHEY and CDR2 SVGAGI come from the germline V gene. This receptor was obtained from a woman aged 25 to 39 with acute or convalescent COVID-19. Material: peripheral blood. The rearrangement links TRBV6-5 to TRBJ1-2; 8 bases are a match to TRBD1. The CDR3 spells CASSTGTGHGYTF. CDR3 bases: TGTGCCAGCAGTACGGGGACAGGACATGGCTACACCTTC.